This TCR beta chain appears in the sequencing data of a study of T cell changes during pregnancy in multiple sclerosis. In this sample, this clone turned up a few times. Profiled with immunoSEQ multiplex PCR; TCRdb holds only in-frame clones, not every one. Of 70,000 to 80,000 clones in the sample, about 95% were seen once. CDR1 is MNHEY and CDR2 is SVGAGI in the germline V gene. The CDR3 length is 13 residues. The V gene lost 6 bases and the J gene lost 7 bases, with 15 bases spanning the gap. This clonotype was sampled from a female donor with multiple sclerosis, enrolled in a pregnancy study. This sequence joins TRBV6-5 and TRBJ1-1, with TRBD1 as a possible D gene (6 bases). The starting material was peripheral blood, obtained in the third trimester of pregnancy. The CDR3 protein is CASSIRTDREAFF. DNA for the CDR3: TGTGCCAGCAGCATTAGGACAGACCGTGAAGCTTTCTTT.